Included here is one TCR beta chain sequence, with context. Its antigen is unknown. This entry is derived from a study of shared clonotypes between healthy human individuals. Findings and limits, study-wide: Shared across several donors were 5% to 6% of the naive CD4 clonotypes.

Profiling relied on immunoSEQ multiplex PCR, and the TCRdb table lists in-frame clones only, not all of them. The sample lists about 2,200,000 clones, approximately 94% seen once, with about 1.5% in the top ten. The CDR3 runs to 17 residues. Germline V gene sequence: CDR1 SGHAT, CDR2 FQNNGV. With 4 bases removed from V and 1 base from J, the gap between germline ends came to 17 bases. Terminally differentiated effector memory CD45RA+ cells were left out of the naive CD8 fraction, which was CD45RO-negative and positively selected for CCR7. The receptor's source is a young man in good health. Some clones in this sample may be carry-over from other donors' samples. The material sequenced was naive CD8+ T cells from PBMCs. This chain joins TRBV11-2 and TRBJ1-3; D is uncertain. The CDR3 protein is CASSSVPPGRSGNTIYF. The DNA of the CDR3 is TGTGCCAGCAGCTCCGTCCCGCCGGGGAGATCTGGAAACACCATATATTTT.